The rows below give T cell receptor beta chains drawn from one sample of a study of CXCR3-negative and CXCR3-positive naive CD8 T cells. After re-calling the 5' RACE reads, TCRdb lists one entry per CDR3 protein, DNA absent. The specimen's table records 130,000 or so distinct CDR3 sequences. Sequences were obtained from naive CXCR3- CD8+ T cells from blood. The source is a human donor in good health. Some clones in this sample may be carry-over from other donors' samples. Each CDR3 is given with its conserved first and last residue.

j_call v_call cdr3_length cdr3_aa
TRBJ1-1 TRBV19 12 CATATGNTEAFF
TRBJ2-1 TRBV9 17 CASSAPQSGSSYNEQFF
TRBJ2-5 TRBV4-3 17 CASSQEDTSARQETQYF
TRBJ2-1 TRBV12-3/TRBV12-4 14 CASSVARGANEQFF
TRBJ2-5 TRBV5-5 17 CASSFDSSGGPRETQYF
TRBJ2-5 TRBV7-2 14 CASSYDRMQETQYF
TRBJ2-7 TRBV20-1 15 CSASPGTIGSYEQYF
TRBJ2-2 TRBV29-1 17 CSVEDRVSSGSAGELFF
TRBJ2-7 TRBV7-9 13 CASSLPGAGERYF
TRBJ1-1 TRBV29-1 11 CSGTANTEAFF
TRBJ2-1 TRBV28 15 CASSPQGARGNEQFF
TRBJ2-2 TRBV20-1 15 CSASAGTADTGELFF
TRBJ2-7 TRBV7-9 16 CASSLAQKTGDYEQYF
TRBJ2-5 TRBV12-3/TRBV12-4 12 CASSPGQETQYF
TRBJ1-1 TRBV12-5 14 CASLNGPQNTEAFF
TRBJ1-5 TRBV10-3 14 CAISEMAGNQPQHF
TRBJ2-1 TRBV29-1 13 CSVKGVSYNEQFF
TRBJ2-1 TRBV12-3/TRBV12-4 16 CASSLPGPSSYNEQFF
TRBJ2-3 TRBV7-8 14 CASSLGGSRDTQYF
TRBJ2-7 TRBV28 17 CASSLESGGQGASEQYF
TRBJ2-5 TRBV7-9 14 CASSSGDPRETQYF
TRBJ2-5 TRBV11-3 15 CASSPGGTKYETQYF
TRBJ2-7 TRBV27 15 CASSILLGQGYEQYF
TRBJ2-7 TRBV29-1 12 CSVGDRGHEQYF
TRBJ2-7 TRBV4-2 18 CASSQGGLAGGPSYEQYF
TRBJ2-3 TRBV4-2 15 CASSGLAGSTDTQYF
TRBJ2-1 TRBV2 14 CASSEQRGYNEQFF
TRBJ2-3 TRBV29-1 14 CSVEDPGLAGTQYF
TRBJ1-1 TRBV4-1 16 CASSQAGTGPNTEAFF
TRBJ2-1 TRBV28 11 CASSLLREQFF
TRBJ2-1 TRBV24-1 12 CATASGNYEQFF
TRBJ2-2 TRBV9 15 CASSSPVRSSGELFF
TRBJ2-7 TRBV7-2 14 CASSAASGWYEQYF
TRBJ1-3 TRBV4-2 16 CASSQDITVSGNTIYF
TRBJ1-1 TRBV28 15 CASSLSGAGGTEAFF